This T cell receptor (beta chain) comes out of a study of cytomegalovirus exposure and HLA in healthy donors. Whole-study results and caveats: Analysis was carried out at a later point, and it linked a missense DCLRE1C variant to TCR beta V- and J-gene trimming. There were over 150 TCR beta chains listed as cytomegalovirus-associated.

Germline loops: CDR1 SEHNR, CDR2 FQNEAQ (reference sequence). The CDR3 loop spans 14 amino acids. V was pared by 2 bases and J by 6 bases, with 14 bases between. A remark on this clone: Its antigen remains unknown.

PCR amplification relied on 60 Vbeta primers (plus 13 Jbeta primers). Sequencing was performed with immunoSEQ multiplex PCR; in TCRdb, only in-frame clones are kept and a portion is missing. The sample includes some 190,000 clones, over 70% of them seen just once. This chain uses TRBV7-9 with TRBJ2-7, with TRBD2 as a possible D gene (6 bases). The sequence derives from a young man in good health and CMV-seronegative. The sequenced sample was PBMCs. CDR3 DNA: TGTGCCAGCAGCTTACCGGGGGACGGAACCGAGCAGTACTTC. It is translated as CASSLPGDGTEQYF. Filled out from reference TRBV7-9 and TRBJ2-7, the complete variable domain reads DTGVSQNPRHKITKRGQNVTFRCDPISEHNRLYWYRQTLGQGPEFLTYFQNEAQLEKSRLLSDRFSAERPKGSFSTLEIQRTEQGDSAMYLCASSLPGDGTEQYFGPGTRLTVT.